This note documents a single T cell receptor (beta chain) sequence. Its target is unknown. TCRdb reanalyzed the 5' RACE reads, giving one entry per CDR3 protein sequence and no DNA. The table for this sample gives some 150,000 distinct CDR3 sequences. This sample was taken from a study of monozygotic twins with inflammatory bowel disease. Study-level findings and limits: For IBD patients, clonotypes shared with others were fewer than for healthy twins, especially with disease activity.

This CDR3 has 13 amino acids. Germline V gene sequence: CDR1 SGHDT, CDR2 YYEEEE. The sample comprised blood. The chain links TRBV5-6 to TRBJ2-2; as DNA is missing, the TRBD1 call by TCRdb cannot be tested. The receptor was isolated from a human donor with ulcerative colitis or Crohn's disease, or a healthy co-twin of an affected twin (not recorded which). The CDR3 loop reads CASSFDRVGELFF.